The entry below gives a single T cell receptor (beta chain) sequence along with its context. Its antigen remains unknown. This sample stems from a study of cytomegalovirus exposure and HLA in healthy donors. General observations from the study: Data from an earlier analysis indicated that most TCR beta V segments were productive either about 87% or about 30% of the time.

Whereas donors were nominally healthy upon sampling, unrecorded immune exposures were probable. It was with 60 Vbeta and 13 Jbeta primers that the PCR ran. Produced via immunoSEQ multiplex PCR; TCRdb's table is partial and in-frame only. The sample lists about 160,000 clones, over 80% occurring once. The trim removed 4 bases at V and 6 bases at J, leaving 3 bases unmatched. The CDR3 runs to 12 residues. Germline lookup yields CDR1 MDHEN and CDR2 SYDVKM. The TCR originated in a girl aged 5-17 years in good health and CMV-seropositive. The V gene is TRBV28, the J gene TRBJ2-7, with TRBD1 matching over 7 bases. Sequenced material: PBMCs. The CDR3: CASSSTGAEQYF. The CDR3 DNA follows: TGTGCCAGCAGTTCCACAGGGGCCGAGCAGTACTTC.